The 9 T cell receptor beta chains in this list originate from one sample, sequenced in a study of T cells in Graves' hyperthyroidism and ophthalmopathy. TCR beta CDR3 regions were amplified from RNA transcripts. RT-PCR in the first round (using the HTBI primer set) targeted the TCR CDR3. From the multiplex PCR reads, TCRdb called clonotypes with MiXCR, one entry per CDR3 protein. The sample lists approximately 420,000 distinct CDR3 sequences, roughly 15% occurring once. Sequencing was done on a sample of blood. The receptors were gathered from a woman between 18 and 30 years old with Graves' hyperthyroidism.

Ten or more counts support this clonotype. The chain uses TRBV28 and TRBJ2-7; possibly TRBD2 for D (6 bases). There are 15 residues in the CDR3. CDR1 and CDR2 (germline): MDHEN, SYDVKM. The V and J ends lost 7 bases and 1 base respectively, with 17 bases between them. The CDR3 region has the DNA TGTGCCAGCACCCGCGGAGGGATTGGTTCCTACGAGCAGTACTTC. Its protein product is CASTRGGIGSYEQYF.

The chain has TRBV5-1 and TRBJ1-1; 8 bases match TRBD1. Unmatched junction bases numbered 13, after V lost 0 bases and J lost 0 bases. The CDR3 covers 19 residues. Germline V gene sequence: CDR1 SGHRS, CDR2 YFSETQ. Here the CDR3 DNA reads TGCGCCAGCAGCTTGGTTTCGGCAGGGGGCCTAACAATGAACACTGAAGCTTTCTTT. Its translation is CASSLVSAGGLTMNTEAFF.

This clonotype was picked up many times. The CDR3 loop is CSAINLPGLAGENTQYF. For the CDR3, the DNA is TGCAGTGCGATAAATCTACCGGGACTAGCGGGAGAGAATACGCAGTATTTT. The V gene is TRBV20-1, the J gene TRBJ2-3; 14 positions match TRBD2. This CDR3 spans 17 amino acids. Germline V gene data show CDR1 as DFQATT and CDR2 as SNEGSKA (reference sequence). The trim removed 6 bases at V and 7 bases at J, leaving 15 bases unmatched.

The chain employs TRBV4-1 and TRBJ1-2; D is ambiguous. In germline, CDR1 is MGHRA, CDR2 YSYEKL. The CDR3 length is 14 residues. The ends were cut back, 0 bases at V and 5 bases at J, with 10 bases in the middle. The CDR3 DNA follows: TGCGCCAGCAGCCAAGATCGGATCTCATATGGCTACACCTTC. Translation gives CASSQDRISYGYTF.

This clonotype has a handful of counts. The genes are TRBV6-6 and TRBJ2-3; 9 bases are shared with TRBD1. This CDR3 region has 18 residues. Trimming took 1 base from V and 2 from J; bases not matched to a gene: 10. Germline CDR1 is MNHNY and CDR2 is SVGAGI (reference sequence). The chain's CDR3 is CASSYFSRDRVYTDTQYF. The CDR3 bases are TGTGCCAGCAGTTACTTCAGTCGGGACAGGGTTTACACAGATACGCAGTATTTT.

This clonotype occurred many times. The rearrangement uses TRBV12-3 or TRBV12-4 and TRBJ2-2; D ambiguous. V lost 6 bases, J lost 2 bases, and 4 bases lay in between. The CDR3 length is 12 residues. CDR3 sequence (DNA): TGTGCCAGCAGACGTAACACCGGGGAGCTGTTTTTT. Residues: CASRRNTGELFF.

This clonotype was seen many times. V usage is TRBV6-2 or TRBV6-3 and J usage is TRBJ2-2; D is perhaps TRBD2 (5 bases). Germline V gene data show CDR1 as MNHEY and CDR2 as SVGEGT. The ends were cut back, 0 bases at V and 4 bases at J, with 6 bases in the middle. The CDR3 extends over 14 amino acids. The CDR3 spells CASSYSTSTGELFF. The CDR3, as DNA: TGTGCCAGCAGTTACTCAACTAGCACCGGGGAGCTGTTTTTT.

This clonotype was recorded at least ten times. The rearrangement joins TRBV28 to TRBJ1-2, with D perhaps matching TRBD1 (5 bases). CDR1 and CDR2 (germline): MDHEN, SYDVKM. Trimming took 3 bases from V and 5 from J, leaving 10 bases between them. The CDR3 extends over 13 amino acids. The CDR3, as DNA: TGTGCCAGCAGTTTGGGACTGTATTATGGCTACACCTTC. Protein: CASSLGLYYGYTF.

This clonotype was recorded at least ten times. The genes are TRBV20-1 and TRBJ1-5; no firm D call. This CDR3 comprises 13 residues. The V and J ends lost 4 bases and 3 bases respectively, with 10 bases between them. From germline, CDR1 is DFQATT and CDR2 SNEGSKA (reference sequence). The CDR3 nucleotides read TGCAGTGCTAACCGTGACCCCAATCAGCCCCAGCATTTT. Protein product: CSANRDPNQPQHF.